The 26 T cell receptor beta chains below come from one sample, sequenced in a study of lymphopenia after photon versus proton radiotherapy. Clones were sequenced by immunoSEQ multiplex PCR, and TCRdb holds only the in-frame ones, with some missing. The sample carries tens of thousands of clones, approximately 90% recorded once. The sequencing used peripheral blood, collected from a patient treated with proton-based radiotherapy. The receptors here all came from an elderly man with esophageal cancer.

The J gene is TRBJ2-3, the V gene TRBV7-2; D not resolved. V lost 2 bases to trimming and J lost 1 base, with 10 bases between them. Germline loops: CDR1 SGHTA, CDR2 FQGNSA. This CDR3 is built from 15 residues. CDR3 bases: TGTGCCAGCAGCTTACCTTTTCCCGGCACAGATACGCAGTATTTT. This codes for CASSLPFPGTDTQYF.

This chain uses TRBV11-2 with TRBJ1-1, with unresolved D. This CDR3 is 15 amino acids long. Germline V lookup: CDR1 SGHAT, CDR2 FQNNGV. Trimming stripped 3 bases from V and 1 base from J, with 12 bases between. For the CDR3, the DNA is TGTGCCAGCAGCTTTATTGAACCCCCGAACACTGAAGCTTTCTTT. Its translation: CASSFIEPPNTEAFF.

This clone has more than one count but fewer than ten. V gene TRBV6-4 combines with J gene TRBJ2-1; D possibly corresponds to TRBD2 (7 bases). This CDR3 region has 15 residues. V gave up 2 bases and J gave up 7 bases, with 15 bases separating them. The germline CDR1 and CDR2 sequences are MRHNA and SNTAGT. This CDR3 is CASSDDAGAGNEQFF. The CDR3 nucleotides read TGTGCCAGCAGTGACGATGCGGGGGCCGGGAATGAGCAGTTCTTC.

This clone has only one observation. V and J are TRBV4-3 and TRBJ2-1, with 9 nucleotides matching TRBD2. CDR1 and CDR2 (germline): LGHNA, YSLEER. CDR3 length: 17 residues. V trimming: 0 bases; J trimming: 14 bases; junction bases outside the gene matches: 17. The CDR3 DNA sequence: TGCGCCAGCAGCCAAGATATGGGGCTAGCGGGAACAAAAAATGAGTTCTTC. This sequence encodes CASSQDMGLAGTKNEFF.

The V and J genes are TRBV30 and TRBJ1-5, with D possibly matching TRBD1 (5 bases). CDR3 length: 14 amino acids. Germline V lookup: CDR1 GTSNPN, CDR2 SVGIG (reference sequence). Trimming pared 2 bases from V and 3 bases from J, leaving 11 bases between. DNA of the CDR3: TGTGCCTGGAGTTTCCAGGACAACAATCAGCCCCAGCATTTT. This encodes CAWSFQDNNQPQHF. Full variable domain (outside the CDR3, taken from reference TRBV30 and TRBJ1-5): SQTIHQWPATLVQPVGSPLSLECTVEGTSNPNLYWYRQAAGRGLQLLFYSVGIGQISSEVPQNLSASRPQDRQFILSSKKLLLSDSGFYLCAWSFQDNNQPQHFGDGTRLSIL.

The J gene is TRBJ2-2, the V gene TRBV2, with a tentative D call TRBD2 (5 bases). The germline gives CDR1 SNHLY, CDR2 FYNNEI. V dropped 5 bases and J dropped 0 bases, with 16 bases sitting between them. The CDR3 loop spans 17 amino acids. The CDR3 sequence: CASSPEGALTNTGELFF. DNA of the CDR3: TGTGCCAGCAGTCCCGAGGGCGCATTAACGAACACCGGGGAGCTGTTTTTT. The variable domain in full, with the rest retrieved from reference TRBV2 and TRBJ2-2, is EPEVTQTPSHQVTQMGQEVILRCVPISNHLYFYWYRQILGQKVEFLVSFYNNEISEKSEIFDDQFSVERPDGSNFTLKIRSTKLEDSAMYFCASSPEGALTNTGELFFGEGSRLTVL.

This clone has just a few counts. The rearrangement joins TRBV6-6 to TRBJ1-2, with 8 nucleotides matching TRBD1. V lost 5 bases, J lost 0 bases, and 2 bases stayed unmatched. The CDR3 is 14 amino acids. The germline CDR1 and CDR2 sequences are MNHNY and SVGAGI (reference sequence). The CDR3 region has the DNA TGTGCCAGCAGTACACAGGGGGCTAACTATGGCTACACCTTC. Amino acid sequence: CASSTQGANYGYTF.

The V gene is TRBV29-1, the J gene TRBJ2-7, with a tentative D call TRBD2 (5 bases). Germline V gene lookup returns CDR1 SQVTM and CDR2 ANQGSEA. Deletions cut 4 bases from V and 7 bases from J, with 11 bases between. The CDR3 is 11 residues long. The CDR3 is CSVGTGDEQYF. CDR3 DNA: TGCAGCGTTGGCACCGGGGATGAGCAGTACTTC.

This chain connects TRBV2 to TRBJ2-1; the D gene is possibly TRBD1 (5 bases). V was trimmed by 4 bases and J by 9 bases, leaving 19 bases between them. CDR1 is SNHLY, CDR2 FYNNEI, per germline. CDR3 length equals 15 residues. The CDR3 here is CASSVAWVGLGEQFF. CDR3 in DNA: TGTGCCAGCAGTGTAGCATGGGTGGGGCTGGGTGAGCAGTTCTTC. Supplemented by reference TRBV2 and TRBJ2-1, the full variable domain reads EPEVTQTPSHQVTQMGQEVILRCVPISNHLYFYWYRQILGQKVEFLVSFYNNEISEKSEIFDDQFSVERPDGSNFTLKIRSTKLEDSAMYFCASSVAWVGLGEQFFGPGTRLTVL.

The chain combines TRBV23-1 with TRBJ1-5, with TRBD1 matching over 12 bases. TRBV23-1 is sorted into the ORF group, with uncertain function. This CDR3 comprises 20 residues. Trimming cost V 3 bases and J 5 bases; bases outside gene matches: 17. CDR3 bases: TGCGCCAGCAGTCATTCCTGGGACAGGGGGCGAGATGATGTGGATCAGCCCCAGCATTTT. Its translation is CASSHSWDRGRDDVDQPQHF.

The chain couples TRBV30 to TRBJ2-1; tentatively, D is TRBD1 (6 bases). Trimming removed 1 base from V and 9 bases from J, with 16 bases in between. CDR3 length: 14 residues. From germline, CDR1 is GTSNPN and CDR2 SVGIG (reference sequence). The CDR3 is CAWSDRALWGEQFF. CDR3 nucleotides: TGTGCCTGGAGTGACAGGGCCCTATGGGGTGAGCAGTTCTTC. Full variable domain (rest looked up from reference TRBV30 and TRBJ2-1): SQTIHQWPATLVQPVGSPLSLECTVEGTSNPNLYWYRQAAGRGLQLLFYSVGIGQISSEVPQNLSASRPQDRQFILSSKKLLLSDSGFYLCAWSDRALWGEQFFGPGTRLTVL.

This chain connects TRBV6-1 to TRBJ2-2; TRBD2 aligns across 10 bases. Trimming took 3 bases from V and 6 from J; bases not matched to a gene: 1. This CDR3 contains 14 residues. Germline CDR1 is MNHNS and CDR2 is SASEGT. This chain's CDR3 is CASSDLAGAGELFF. The CDR3 DNA is TGTGCCAGCAGTGATCTAGCGGGAGCCGGGGAGCTGTTTTTT.

This clone was found once. The rearrangement links TRBV4-1 to TRBJ2-3, with 9 bases fitting TRBD1. Germline V lookup: CDR1 MGHRA, CDR2 YSYEKL. The CDR3 loop spans 16 amino acids. V lost 3 bases and J lost 2; bases outside the gene matches: 6. The CDR3 sequence is CASSQSDRGNTDTQYF. The CDR3 DNA follows: TGCGCCAGCAGCCAGTCCGACAGGGGGAACACAGATACGCAGTATTTT.

The chain couples TRBV18 to TRBJ2-7, with a possible D match to TRBD2 (5 bases). The CDR3 totals 16 residues. Trimming took off 4 bases at V and 0 bases at J, with 16 bases between the two ends. Germline loops: CDR1 KGHSH, CDR2 LQKENI. The CDR3: CASSRGGSSSSYEQYF. The CDR3 nucleotides read TGTGCCAGCTCACGGGGTGGGAGCTCTAGCTCCTACGAGCAGTACTTC.

CDR3 in amino acids: CASSIIRAGGRQETQYF. As DNA, the CDR3 is TGTGCCAGTAGTATTATTCGGGCGGGGGGAAGGCAAGAGACCCAGTACTTC. The gene calls are TRBV19 and TRBJ2-5, with 8 bases matching TRBD2. The CDR3 totals 17 residues. Germline values: CDR1 LNHDA, CDR2 SQIVND (reference sequence). The J segment lost 2 bases and the V segment lost 3 bases, leaving 11 bases of the junction unmatched.

The chain combines TRBV9 with TRBJ2-5; 16 bases match TRBD2. The CDR3 has 17 residues. Germline V gene sequence: CDR1 SGDLS, CDR2 YYNGEE. The ends lost 3 bases at V and 5 bases at J; junction bases unmatched: 7. Written as DNA, the CDR3 is TGTGCCAGCAGCGACGGGACTAGCGGGGGGGCATCGGAGACCCAGTACTTC. Translating gives CASSDGTSGGASETQYF.

The rearrangement links TRBV19 to TRBJ2-7, with D unresolved. The CDR3 has 15 amino acids. Germline assignment: CDR1 LNHDA and CDR2 SQIVND (reference sequence). V lost 8 bases to trimming and J lost 3 bases, with 20 bases between them. The CDR3 DNA follows: TGTGCCAGTGCACTCCGCCCCGATCGCCGCTACGAGCAGTACTTC. It codes for CASALRPDRRYEQYF.

The chain links TRBV21-1 to TRBJ1-4. TRBV21-1 has pseudogene status. The CDR3 has 10 amino acids. CDR3: CASRVKKLFF. The CDR3 coding sequence is TGTGCCAGTAGGGTGAAGAAACTGTTTTTT.

This sequence joins TRBV27 and TRBJ1-1; D perhaps matches TRBD1 (5 bases). V lost 4 bases and J lost 3, with 9 bases in between. This CDR3 spans 13 amino acids. The germline CDR1 and CDR2 sequences are MNHEY and SMNVEV (reference sequence). For the CDR3, the DNA is TGTGCCAGCAGTTGGGGGGGGTACACTGAAGCTTTCTTT. It codes for CASSWGGYTEAFF.

V is TRBV29-1 and J is TRBJ2-7, with D maybe TRBD1 (6 bases). V lost 0 bases and J 2 bases, leaving 14 bases between the germline ends. The germline V gene has CDR1 SQVTM and CDR2 ANQGSEA. The CDR3 totals 15 residues. The CDR3: CSVEDPGTSAYEQYF. CDR3 bases: TGCAGCGTTGAAGATCCCGGGACAAGCGCCTACGAGCAGTACTTC.

The rearrangement uses TRBV4-2 and TRBJ2-5; perhaps D is TRBD1 or TRBD2 (5 bases each). The end of the DNA is better explained by TRBJ2-7, so the J call may be wrong. The CDR3 runs to 15 residues. In germline, CDR1 is LGHNA, CDR2 YNFKEQ. The CDR3 sequence: CASSYSGTAAYEQYF. The CDR3 region has the DNA TGTGCCAGCAGCTACTCCGGGACGGCTGCCTACGAGCAGTACTTC.

A few counts support this clone. This chain connects TRBV19 to TRBJ1-5; D remains ambiguous. Trimming removed 9 bases at V and 5 bases at J, with 11 bases between. Germline values: CDR1 LNHDA, CDR2 SQIVND (reference sequence). The CDR3 contains 12 residues. The CDR3: CASSERYQPQHF. CDR3 sequence (DNA): TGTGCCAGCTCCGAGCGGTATCAGCCCCAGCATTTT.

The rearrangement links TRBV19 to TRBJ2-5; TRBD2 matches at 7 bases. The end of the DNA aligns better with TRBJ2-7, so the J call may be wrong. The CDR3 length is 15 residues. Per the germline V gene, CDR1 is LNHDA and CDR2 is SQIVND (reference sequence). CDR3 sequence: CASTIGPGGLYEQYF. Here the CDR3 DNA reads TGTGCCAGTACCATAGGTCCGGGGGGACTCTACGAGCAGTACTTC.

The V gene is TRBV4-1, the J gene TRBJ2-7; D is ambiguous. The V end was cut by 4 bases, the J end by 4 bases, with 14 bases between. CDR3 size: 14 residues. CDR1 is MGHRA and CDR2 is YSYEKL in the germline V gene. The CDR3: CASSPLGIRYEQYF. The CDR3 coding sequence is TGCGCCAGCAGCCCCTTGGGGATACGTTACGAGCAGTACTTC.

This clone has only one observation. This sequence joins TRBV27 and TRBJ2-5, with 7 positions matching TRBD1. The end of the DNA aligns better with TRBJ2-7, so the J call may be wrong. This CDR3 comprises 13 residues. Germline V lookup: CDR1 MNHEY, CDR2 SMNVEV (reference sequence). CDR3 DNA sequence: TGTGTTGTTGCGACAGGGTTCTTCCACGAGCAGTACTTC. As protein: CVVATGFFHEQYF.

The rearrangement links TRBV6-5 to TRBJ2-1; D not resolved. Deletions cut 5 bases from V and 4 bases from J, with 6 bases between. CDR1 and CDR2 from the germline V gene are MNHEY and SVGAGI. The CDR3 loop spans 12 amino acids. The CDR3 bases are TGTGCCAGCAGTCCCACGTACAATGAGCAGTTCTTC. Translating it yields CASSPTYNEQFF.